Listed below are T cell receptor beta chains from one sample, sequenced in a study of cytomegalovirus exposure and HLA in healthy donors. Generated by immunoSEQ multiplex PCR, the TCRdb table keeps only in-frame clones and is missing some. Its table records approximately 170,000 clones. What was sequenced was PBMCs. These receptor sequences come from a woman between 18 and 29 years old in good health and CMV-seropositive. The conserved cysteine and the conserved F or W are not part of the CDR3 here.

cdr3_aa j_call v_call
ASTSRGGSAEAF TRBJ1-1 TRBV6-6
ASSRQGRISEKLF TRBJ1-4 TRBV2
ASSLAYTGELF TRBJ2-2 TRBV5-1
ASSNRDSNEKLF TRBJ1-4 TRBV19
ASSLEVGTAF TRBJ1-1 TRBV7-2
ASSLGTGAEAF TRBJ1-1 TRBV5-1
ASSNPAGTYEQY TRBJ2-7 TRBV19
ASSLAPTAYNEQF TRBJ2-1 TRBV7-6
ASSRPGQGETQY TRBJ2-5 TRBV19
ASSLTGSMNTEAF TRBJ1-1 TRBV5-1
ASSGGQAYEQY . TRBV11-2
ASSLQTTGVGNTIY TRBJ1-3 TRBV5-1
ASSLDRAGTGELF TRBJ2-2 TRBV7-9
ASSPQDRLNTEAF TRBJ1-1 TRBV9
ATSNDRPLGYT TRBJ1-2 TRBV15
ASSLAWAGSGNTIY TRBJ1-3 TRBV7-2
ASRRSGGTQETQY TRBJ2-5 TRBV5-4
ASGLVLGGDYGYT TRBJ1-2 TRBV12-5
ASSPLPGTGESYEQY TRBJ2-7 TRBV27
ASSFSPTPHSYEQY . TRBV7-2
ASLKQGHVNGYT TRBJ1-2 TRBV6-6
ASSSSFYNEQF TRBJ2-1 TRBV7-2
ASSTSPGSTGFSYEQY TRBJ2-7 TRBV21-1
ASSFSHTDTQY TRBJ2-3 TRBV27
ASSLLRSSGNTIY TRBJ1-3 TRBV7-2
AITPDRDVVGYT TRBJ1-2 TRBV10-3
ASKAGGRVTGELF TRBJ2-2 TRBV6-1
SADRAGAF TRBJ1-1 TRBV20-1
ASSRVQPREADTQY TRBJ2-3 TRBV18
ASSQGTGENYNQPQH TRBJ1-5 TRBV4-3
SVEGSAGDNEQY . TRBV29-1
AWSGGLAGRETQY TRBJ2-5 TRBV30
AWSTGGQETQY TRBJ2-5 TRBV30
ASSPVRLAGGRITGELF TRBJ2-2 TRBV7-7
ASSQDQRDTQY TRBJ2-3 TRBV14
ASSLGLAGASYNEQF TRBJ2-1 TRBV5-1
ASGYHRAGANVLT TRBJ2-6 TRBV12-5
ASSDRGATLYNEQF TRBJ2-1 TRBV19
AWSVQGGIQETQY TRBJ2-5 TRBV30
ASSLDRARLDEQY TRBJ2-7 TRBV27
ASSLRAGAGSPLH TRBJ1-6 TRBV13
ARSHLGGDTGELF TRBJ2-2 TRBV5-3
ASSARATTSGYT TRBJ1-2 TRBV5-1
ASSAEGQASYNEQF TRBJ2-1 TRBV5-1
ASRPDRGTDTQY TRBJ2-3 TRBV2
ASSLTGGMAEAF TRBJ1-1 TRBV28
ASSLAGQAVSNQPQH TRBJ1-5 TRBV5-6
ASTDRAPYNEQF TRBJ2-1 TRBV6-1
ASSQERSEAATYGYT TRBJ1-2 TRBV4-2
ASIRRGSSYNEQF TRBJ2-1 TRBV5-4
ASSLAPQGRTNLTEAF TRBJ1-1 TRBV7-7
ASSATGGTYNEQF TRBJ2-1 TRBV9
AWSVDWVNTEAF TRBJ1-1 TRBV30